One and the same sample provided the 8 T cell receptor beta chains below, sequenced in a study of vaccination effects on CD4 cells after COVID-19. Their cognate antigens are unknown. TCRdb keeps only in-frame clones here, not all; method: immunoSEQ multiplex PCR. The sample gives about 73,000 clones, 65% to 80% of which show up once; about 2.5% is in the top ten. Subsequent to a culture period of 10 days, CD4+ T cells were isolated. The vaccine given was either BNT162b2 or mRNA-1273, in two doses. The sample in question was CD4+ T cells from PBMCs cultured without peptide, obtained after COVID-19 vaccination. The receptors derive from a human donor who received a COVID-19 vaccine.

This sequence joins TRBV7-9 and TRBJ2-7; no reliable D call. The CDR3 runs 13 residues. From germline, CDR1 is SEHNR and CDR2 FQNEAQ (reference sequence). CDR3 residues: CASSSLASLPVVV. Here the CDR3 DNA reads TGTGCCAGCAGCTCCCTGGCGTCTCTCCCGGTGGTCGTC.

V is TRBV6-4 and J is TRBJ2-5; TRBD2 aligns across 12 bases. Trimming removed 4 bases from V and 4 bases from J; junction bases left unmatched: 7. Per germline, CDR1 MRHNA and CDR2 SNTAGT. This CDR3 region has 16 residues. In DNA form, the CDR3 reads TGTGCCAGCAGTGCCTTACTAGCGGGGGGCAGAGAGACCCAGTACTTC. This encodes CASSALLAGGRETQYF.

CDR3 DNA sequence: TGTGCCAGCAGCCCCGTTGGGGGGAATGGTAGAGAGACCCAGTACTTC. Its translation: CASSPVGGNGRETQYF. The chain employs TRBV11-2 and TRBJ2-5; maybe TRBD2 (6 bases). Germline V lookup: CDR1 SGHAT, CDR2 FQNNGV. There are 16 residues in the CDR3. V was trimmed by 5 bases and J by 4 bases, leaving 20 bases between them.

V gene TRBV7-8 combines with J gene TRBJ1-6; unclear D gene. This CDR3 has 13 residues. Trimming pared 2 bases from V and 8 bases from J, leaving 7 bases between. Looked up from germline, CDR1 is SGHVS and CDR2 is FQNEAQ. The DNA for the CDR3 is TGTGCCAGCAGCTTAACCCAAGATTCACCCCTCCACTTT. It encodes CASSLTQDSPLHF.

This clone appeared once. V usage is TRBV5-1 and J usage is TRBJ1-6; D gene unclear. The V end was cut by 0 bases, the J end by 8 bases, with 6 bases between. Germline-derived CDR1 and CDR2 are SGHRS and YFSETQ. CDR3 length equals 13 residues. CDR3 coding DNA: TGCGCCAGCAGCTTGGTTCCGGATTCACCCCTCCACTTT. Residues: CASSLVPDSPLHF. Filled out from reference TRBV5-1 and TRBJ1-6, the complete variable domain reads KAGVTQTPRYLIKTRGQQVTLSCSPISGHRSVSWYQQTPGQGLQFLFEYFSETQRNKGNFPGRFSGRQFSNSRSEMNVSTLELGDSALYLCASSLVPDSPLHFGNGTRLTVT.

This rearrangement joins TRBV5-1 to TRBJ1-1; a weak D match, TRBD1 (6 bases). Germline CDR1 reads SGHRS; CDR2 reads YFSETQ. V lost 0 bases and J lost 3, with 12 bases in between. The CDR3 is 15 residues long. The CDR3 coding sequence is TGCGCCAGCAGCTTGGTGGCGACAGGTGACACTGAAGCTTTCTTT. Amino acids: CASSLVATGDTEAFF.

The gene calls are TRBV19 and TRBJ1-5; 7 nucleotides match TRBD1. The V gene end was trimmed by 7 bases and the J gene end by 3 bases; junction bases not matched to a gene: 6. The CDR3 sequence is 14 residues long. Germline values: CDR1 LNHDA, CDR2 SQIVND (reference sequence). The CDR3 sequence is CASTGDRVNQPQHF. DNA for the CDR3: TGTGCCAGTACCGGAGACAGGGTCAATCAGCCCCAGCATTTT.

The V gene is TRBV5-5, the J gene TRBJ1-4; unclear D gene. Deletions cut 2 bases from V and 4 bases from J, with 3 bases between. This CDR3 comprises 12 residues. Germline CDR1 is SGHKS and CDR2 is YYEKEE (reference sequence). CDR3 protein: CASSFLNEKLFF. For the CDR3, the DNA is TGTGCCAGCAGCTTTCTTAATGAAAAACTGTTTTTT.